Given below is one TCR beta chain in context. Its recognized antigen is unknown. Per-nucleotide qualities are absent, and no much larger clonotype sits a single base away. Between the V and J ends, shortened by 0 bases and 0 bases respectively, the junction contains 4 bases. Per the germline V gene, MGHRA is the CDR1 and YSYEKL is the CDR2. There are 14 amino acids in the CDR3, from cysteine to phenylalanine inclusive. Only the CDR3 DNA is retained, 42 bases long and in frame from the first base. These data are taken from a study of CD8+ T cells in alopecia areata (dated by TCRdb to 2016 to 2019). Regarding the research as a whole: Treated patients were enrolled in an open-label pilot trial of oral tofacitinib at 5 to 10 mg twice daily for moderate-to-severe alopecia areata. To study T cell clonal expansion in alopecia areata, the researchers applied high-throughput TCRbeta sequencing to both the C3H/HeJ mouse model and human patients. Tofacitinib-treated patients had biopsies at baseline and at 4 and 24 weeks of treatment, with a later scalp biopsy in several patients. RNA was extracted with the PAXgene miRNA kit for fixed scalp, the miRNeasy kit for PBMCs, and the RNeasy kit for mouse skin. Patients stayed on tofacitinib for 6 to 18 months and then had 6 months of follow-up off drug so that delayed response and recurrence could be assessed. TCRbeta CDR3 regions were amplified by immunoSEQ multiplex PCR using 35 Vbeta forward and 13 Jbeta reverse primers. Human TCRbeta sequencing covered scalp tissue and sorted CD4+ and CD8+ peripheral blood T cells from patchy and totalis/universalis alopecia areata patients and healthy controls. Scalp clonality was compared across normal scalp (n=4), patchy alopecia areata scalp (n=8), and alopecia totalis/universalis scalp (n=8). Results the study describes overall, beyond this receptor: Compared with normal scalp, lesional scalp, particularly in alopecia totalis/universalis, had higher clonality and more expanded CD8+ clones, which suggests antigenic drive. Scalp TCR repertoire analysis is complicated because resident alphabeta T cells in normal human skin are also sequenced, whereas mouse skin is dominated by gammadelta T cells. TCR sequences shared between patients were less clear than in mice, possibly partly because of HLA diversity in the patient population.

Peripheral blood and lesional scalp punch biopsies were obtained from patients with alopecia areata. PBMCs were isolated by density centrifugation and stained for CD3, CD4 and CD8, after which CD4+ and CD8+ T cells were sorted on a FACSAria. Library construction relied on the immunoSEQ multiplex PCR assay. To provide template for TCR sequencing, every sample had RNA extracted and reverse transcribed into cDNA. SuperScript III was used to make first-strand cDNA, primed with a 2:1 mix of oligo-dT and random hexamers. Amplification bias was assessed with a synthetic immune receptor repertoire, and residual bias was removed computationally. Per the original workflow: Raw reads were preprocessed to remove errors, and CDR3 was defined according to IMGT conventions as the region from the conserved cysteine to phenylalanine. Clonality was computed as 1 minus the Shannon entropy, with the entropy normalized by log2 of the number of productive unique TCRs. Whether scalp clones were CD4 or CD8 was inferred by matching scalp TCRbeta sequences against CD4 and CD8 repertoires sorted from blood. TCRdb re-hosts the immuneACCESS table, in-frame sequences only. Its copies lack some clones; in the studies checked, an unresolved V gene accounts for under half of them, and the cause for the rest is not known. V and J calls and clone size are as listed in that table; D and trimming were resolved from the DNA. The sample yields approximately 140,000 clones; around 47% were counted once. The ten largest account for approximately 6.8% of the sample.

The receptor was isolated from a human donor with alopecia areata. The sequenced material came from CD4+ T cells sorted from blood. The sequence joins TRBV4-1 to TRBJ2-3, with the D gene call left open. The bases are TGCGCCAGCAGCCAAGATTCTAGCACAGATACGCAGTATTTT. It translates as CASSQDSSTDTQYF.